These 29 T cell receptor beta chains share one sample of origin, sequenced in a study of T cell responses to AZD1222 COVID-19 vaccine. The data were produced by immunoSEQ multiplex PCR, yet TCRdb's version contains in-frame clones alone and is incomplete. The table shows 150,000 to 180,000 clones, with about 92% occurring only once. The material sequenced was peripheral blood, taken on day 0 of AZD1222 vaccination. Receptors were obtained from an adult in good health.

The genes are TRBV28 and TRBJ1-2, with TRBD1 identical over 7 bases. V lost 0 bases to trimming and J lost 6 bases; unmatched junction nucleotides: 4. The CDR3 is 14 residues long. Per the germline V gene, CDR1 is MDHEN and CDR2 is SYDVKM. The CDR3 coding sequence is TGTGCCAGCAGTTTATGGGAGGGGGCGGATGGCTACACCTTC. Its protein is CASSLWEGADGYTF.

J is TRBJ1-1 and V is TRBV3-1 (or the pseudogene TRBV3-2); TRBD1 aligns across 9 bases. In germline, CDR1 is LGHDT, CDR2 YNNKEL (reference sequence). This CDR3 region has 13 residues. V lost 4 bases and J lost 8; bases outside the gene matches: 5. CDR3 sequence: CASSPGQGFEAFF. For the CDR3, the DNA is TGTGCCAGCAGCCCGGGACAGGGCTTCGAAGCTTTCTTT.

This clone was counted only a few times. V gene TRBV24-1 combines with J gene TRBJ2-2; D may match TRBD1 or TRBD2 (5 bases each). V lost 3 bases to trimming and J lost 2 bases, with 9 bases between them. CDR3 length equals 15 residues. Germline V lookup: CDR1 KGHDR, CDR2 SFDVKD. This chain's CDR3 is CATSDLGTNTGELFF. In DNA form, the CDR3 reads TGTGCCACCAGTGATCTAGGGACCAACACCGGGGAGCTGTTTTTT.

The gene calls are TRBV7-9 and TRBJ2-2; D may be TRBD1 (7 bases). Per germline, CDR1 SEHNR and CDR2 FQNEAQ (reference sequence). The CDR3 has 16 amino acids. The V end lost 2 bases, the J end lost 4 bases, and 14 bases lay between the germline ends. CDR3 bases: TGTGCCAGCAGCTTACGGGGGACAGACCCCACCGGGGAGCTGTTTTTT. Its protein product is CASSLRGTDPTGELFF.

The CDR3 region is CASSLGGYSGNTIYF. In nucleotides, the CDR3 is TGTGCCAGCAGTTTAGGGGGTTACTCTGGAAACACCATATATTTT. The chain has TRBV6-5 and TRBJ1-3; maybe TRBD1 (6 bases). Trimming took 4 bases from V and 0 from J, leaving 10 bases between them. The germline gives CDR1 MNHEY, CDR2 SVGAGI. The CDR3 totals 15 residues.

The chain uses TRBV27 and TRBJ1-2, with 11 bases aligning to TRBD1. CDR3 length equals 15 residues. Germline assignment: CDR1 MNHEY and CDR2 SMNVEV (reference sequence). V shed 5 bases, J shed 2 bases, and the junction held 4 bases outside the gene matches. The CDR3 DNA follows: TGTGCCAGCAGTGACGGGACAGGGGGAAACTATGGCTACACCTTC. This translates into CASSDGTGGNYGYTF.

The chain recombines TRBV13 with TRBJ1-5; tentative D call: TRBD1 (6 bases). The length of the CDR3 is 15 residues. The germline V and J ends were trimmed by 0 bases and 2 bases, with 8 bases remaining between them. CDR1 PRHDT and CDR2 FYEKMQ come from the germline V gene (reference sequence). For the CDR3, the DNA is TGTGCCAGCAGCTTAGGACAGGGTGGCAATCAGCCCCAGCATTTT. Residues: CASSLGQGGNQPQHF. Variable domain in full (rest from reference TRBV13 and TRBJ1-5): AAGVIQSPRHLIKEKRETATLKCYPIPRHDTVYWYQQGPGQDPQFLISFYEKMQSDKGSIPDRFSAQQFSDYHSELNMSSLELGDSALYFCASSLGQGGNQPQHFGDGTRLSIL.

This chain joins TRBV27 and TRBJ1-3; 8 nucleotides agree with TRBD1. V trimming: 5 bases; J trimming: 3 bases; junction bases outside the gene matches: 15. Looked up from germline, CDR1 is MNHEY and CDR2 is SMNVEV (reference sequence). The CDR3 is 18 residues long. The DNA of the CDR3 is TGTGCCAGCAGTAAACGAGGGGGGGCAGGGGGCTATGGAAACACCATATATTTT. This translates into CASSKRGGAGGYGNTIYF.

This chain uses TRBV7-8 with TRBJ1-2; weak D call: TRBD1 (6 bases). The CDR3 is 13 residues long. Looked up from germline, CDR1 is SGHVS and CDR2 is FQNEAQ. Trimming stripped 4 bases from V and 8 bases from J, with 14 bases between. CDR3 residues: CASSSDSRGGYTF. CDR3 coding DNA: TGTGCCAGCAGCTCGGACAGTCGGGGGGGCTACACCTTC.

This clone occurred once. The chain is built from TRBV5-4 and TRBJ2-2; 12 bases line up with TRBD2. V shed 4 bases and J 5 bases; nucleotides not matched to a gene: 6. Germline CDR1 and CDR2: SGHNT and YYREEE (reference sequence). This CDR3 contains 16 residues. CDR3 loop: CASSALAGGRTGELFF. CDR3 nucleotides: TGTGCCAGCAGCGCCCTAGCGGGGGGGCGTACCGGGGAGCTGTTTTTT.

The chain joins TRBV29-1 to TRBJ2-1; D unresolved. The germline CDR1 and CDR2 sequences are SQVTM and ANQGSEA. V was cut by 6 bases and J by 1 base, with 16 bases left in between. This CDR3 is built from 15 residues. This chain's CDR3 is CSVTPLSRSYNEQFF. The DNA of the CDR3 is TGCAGCGTGACCCCCCTCAGCCGTTCCTACAATGAGCAGTTCTTC.

The genes are TRBV27 and TRBJ2-2; D is undetermined. V dropped 4 bases and J dropped 2 bases, with 14 bases sitting between them. CDR1 is MNHEY, CDR2 SMNVEV, per germline (reference sequence). This CDR3 is 16 amino acids long. The CDR3 nucleotides are TGTGCCAGCAGTTCAGTCGGCTTCGTTAACACCGGGGAGCTGTTTTTT. Translating it yields CASSSVGFVNTGELFF.

The table lists this clone with a few counts. The CDR3 spells CATKNPVNTEAFF. The CDR3 DNA follows: TGCGCCACCAAGAACCCAGTGAACACTGAAGCTTTCTTT. J is TRBJ1-1 and V is TRBV5-1; D not certain. The CDR3 runs 13 residues. V was clipped by 9 bases and J by 0 bases, with 12 bases between them. Germline CDR1 is SGHRS and CDR2 is YFSETQ. Full variable domain (remainder filled in from reference TRBV5-1 and TRBJ1-1): KAGVTQTPRYLIKTRGQQVTLSCSPISGHRSVSWYQQTPGQGLQFLFEYFSETQRNKGNFPGRFSGRQFSNSRSEMNVSTLELGDSALYLCATKNPVNTEAFFGQGTRLTVV.

CDR3 coding DNA: TGCAGTGCTAGTTCAGCGGGGGGTCGAGACTCCTACAATGAGCAGTTCTTC. This gives the protein CSASSAGGRDSYNEQFF. The V gene is TRBV20-1, the J gene TRBJ2-1, with 9 bases fitting TRBD2. The CDR3 has 17 residues. Germline assignment: CDR1 DFQATT and CDR2 SNEGSKA (reference sequence). Trimming cost V 3 bases and J 0 bases; bases outside gene matches: 9.

CDR3 protein: CASSQLMGGGGYTF. CDR3 nucleotide sequence: TGTGCCAGCAGCCAATTGATGGGAGGAGGGGGCTACACCTTC. The V and J genes are TRBV16 and TRBJ1-2, with unresolved D. V was cut by 1 base and J by 8 bases, with 14 bases left in between. Germline V CDR1 and CDR2: KGHSY, FQNENV. CDR3 length equals 14 residues. The variable domain in full, completed from reference TRBV16 and TRBJ1-2, reads GEEVAQTPKHLVRGEGQKAKLYCAPIKGHSYVFWYQQVLKNEFKFLISFQNENVFDETGMPKERFSAKCLPNSPCSLEIQATKLEDSAVYFCASSQLMGGGGYTFGSGTRLTVV.

The CDR3 DNA reads TGTGCCAGCAGCTCGGGCGTGGGAGGGAACACTGAAGCTTTCTTT. This encodes CASSSGVGGNTEAFF. The chain joins TRBV5-6 to TRBJ1-1, with no clear D. The CDR3 runs 15 residues. CDR1 is SGHDT, CDR2 YYEEEE, per germline. Deletions cut 3 bases from V and 1 base from J, with 13 bases between.

The chain is built from TRBV12-3 or TRBV12-4 and TRBJ2-7, with 7 bases identical to TRBD1. The CDR3 covers 12 residues. J lost 2 bases, V lost 7 bases, and 2 bases had no gene match. CDR3 sequence (DNA): TGTGCCAGCACCGGGACAGCCTACGAGCAGTACTTC. This sequence encodes CASTGTAYEQYF.

This clone was counted only a few times. The J gene is TRBJ1-2, the V gene TRBV29-1; D perhaps matches TRBD1 (5 bases). The V end lost 3 bases, the J end lost 4 bases, and 18 bases lay between the germline ends. Per the germline V gene, CDR1 is SQVTM and CDR2 is ANQGSEA. CDR3 size: 15 residues. The CDR3 here is CSVETGPQAGYGYTF. CDR3 in DNA: TGCAGCGTTGAGACGGGCCCACAGGCTGGCTATGGCTACACCTTC.

The genes are TRBV14 and TRBJ2-1; 13 nucleotides agree with TRBD2. Germline loops: CDR1 SGHDN, CDR2 FVKESK. This CDR3 contains 19 residues. Trimming removed 4 bases from V and 0 bases from J; junction bases left unmatched: 9. The CDR3 is CASSRGLAGVGSSYNEQFF. CDR3 in DNA: TGTGCCAGCAGCCGAGGACTAGCGGGAGTTGGAAGCTCCTACAATGAGCAGTTCTTC.

V is TRBV7-2 and J is TRBJ1-6; D perhaps matches TRBD1 (6 bases). CDR3 length: 16 amino acids. Germline CDR1 and CDR2: SGHTA and FQGNSA. The V end was cut by 1 base, the J end by 4 bases, with 11 bases between. The CDR3 DNA reads as TGTGCCAGCAGCTTAGAACAGGGTTATTATAATTCACCCCTCCACTTT. Translation gives CASSLEQGYYNSPLHF.

J is TRBJ1-2 and V is TRBV9, with D perhaps matching TRBD1 (5 bases). The CDR3 length is 13 residues. The V and J ends lost 3 bases and 6 bases respectively, with 12 bases between them. The germline V gene has CDR1 SGDLS and CDR2 YYNGEE. The CDR3 reads CASSATDYNGYTF. CDR3 DNA sequence: TGTGCCAGCAGCGCGACAGACTATAATGGCTACACCTTC. Based on the CDR3 plus reference TRBV9 and TRBJ1-2, the full variable domain is DSGVTQTPKHLITATGQRVTLRCSPRSGDLSVYWYQQSLDQGLQFLIQYYNGEERAKGNILERFSAQQFPDLHSELNLSSLELGDSALYFCASSATDYNGYTFGSGTRLTVV.

The chain has TRBV12-3 or TRBV12-4 and TRBJ2-3; maybe TRBD2 (5 bases). The germline V and J ends were trimmed by 5 bases and 6 bases, with 12 bases remaining between them. The CDR3 consists of 13 residues. CDR3: CASSLEGGDTQYF. CDR3 coding DNA: TGTGCCAGCAGTCTTGAGGGTGGGGATACGCAGTATTTT.

The chain employs TRBV19 and TRBJ2-5; TRBD1 might be the D (5 bases). Germline V lookup: CDR1 LNHDA, CDR2 SQIVND (reference sequence). This CDR3 has 14 amino acids. The ends were cut back, 7 bases at V and 0 bases at J, with 12 bases in the middle. The CDR3 region is CASNVGPNQETQYF. The CDR3 nucleotides are TGTGCCAGTAATGTGGGGCCCAACCAAGAGACCCAGTACTTC.

The CDR3 sequence: CASRGQVGYGYTF. CDR3 nucleotides: TGTGCCAGCAGGGGACAGGTTGGCTATGGCTACACCTTC. J is TRBJ1-2 and V is TRBV27; 8 bases agree with TRBD1. This CDR3 spans 13 amino acids. The germline gives CDR1 MNHEY, CDR2 SMNVEV (reference sequence). The V and J ends lost 6 bases and 4 bases, in that order; junction bases with no gene match: 4.

The chain combines TRBV19 with TRBJ2-7; 9 bases match TRBD1. V gave up 8 bases and J gave up 6 bases; unmatched junction bases: 11. The CDR3 sequence is 14 residues long. Germline loops: CDR1 LNHDA, CDR2 SQIVND (reference sequence). The CDR3 bases are TGTGCCAGTGGGAAACGGACAGGGGAAAGCGAGCAGTACTTC. It translates to CASGKRTGESEQYF. The variable domain in full, completed from reference TRBV19 and TRBJ2-7, reads DGGITQSPKYLFRKEGQNVTLSCEQNLNHDAMYWYRQDPGQGLRLIYYSQIVNDFQKGDIAEGYSVSREKKESFPLTVTSAQKNPTAFYLCASGKRTGESEQYFGPGTRLTVT.

The chain has TRBV4-1 and TRBJ2-3; maybe TRBD2 (5 bases). The germline V and J ends were trimmed by 4 bases and 6 bases, with 23 bases remaining between them. This CDR3 spans 17 amino acids. Germline values: CDR1 MGHRA, CDR2 YSYEKL. CDR3 loop: CASSPERRTPKGDTQYF. Here the CDR3 DNA reads TGCGCCAGCAGCCCAGAGAGAAGGACTCCCAAAGGGGATACGCAGTATTTT.

The chain joins TRBV5-6 to TRBJ1-2, with TRBD1 as a possible D gene (5 bases). The CDR3 length is 14 residues. Germline values: CDR1 SGHDT, CDR2 YYEEEE. V was clipped by 2 bases and J by 4 bases, with 12 bases between them. The CDR3 DNA sequence: TGTGCCAGCAGCTTCCTGGGGGGAAGCTATGGCTACACCTTC. This codes for CASSFLGGSYGYTF.

This clone was recorded once. The chain is built from TRBV3-1 (or the pseudogene TRBV3-2) and TRBJ1-2; the D is unclear. Germline V lookup: CDR1 LGHDT, CDR2 YNNKEL (reference sequence). This CDR3 region has 15 residues. Trimming took 0 bases from V and 4 from J, leaving 12 bases between them. CDR3 loop: CASSQDHASLYGYTF. For the CDR3, the DNA is TGTGCCAGCAGCCAAGATCATGCATCCCTCTATGGCTACACCTTC.

CDR3 sequence: CAISQTDNEQFF. The CDR3 region has the DNA TGTGCCATCAGTCAGACAGACAATGAGCAGTTCTTC. The chain joins TRBV10-3 to TRBJ2-1; tentative D call: TRBD1 (5 bases). From germline, CDR1 is ENHRY and CDR2 SYGVKD. CDR3 length equals 12 residues. V lost 5 bases and J lost 5, with 7 bases in between.